A single sample is the source of the 2 T cell receptor beta chains below, sequenced in a study of CD8+CD57+ T cells in acquired aplastic anemia. CDR3 and TCR beta VDJ profiling relied on genomic DNA as the template. TCRdb passed the reads through MiXCR, listing each CDR3 protein once. The sample lists about 48,000 distinct CDR3 sequences, around two thirds occurring once. The source material was sorted CD4+, CD8+, or CD8+CD57+ T cells (not recorded which) from PBMCs. The source of these receptors is a human donor in good health, serving as a control.

This clonotype appeared a single time. In DNA, the CDR3 is TGTGCCACCAGCAGTGCTGACGGTGCCTACGAGCAGTACTTC. Protein: CATSSADGAYEQYF. This rearrangement joins TRBV15 to TRBJ2-7; D gene ambiguous. V dropped 3 bases and J dropped 2 bases, with 11 bases sitting between them. Germline V gives CDR1 LNHNV, CDR2 YYDKDF (reference sequence). This CDR3 is 14 amino acids long.

This chain joins TRBV29-1 and TRBJ2-7, with TRBD2 matching 8 bases. Trimming at V came to 8 bases and at J to 2 bases, leaving 11 bases not matched to a gene. Germline values: CDR1 SQVTM, CDR2 ANQGSEA. The CDR3 is 14 amino acids. CDR3 region: CSWAGSGVTYEQYF. CDR3 DNA: TGCAGCTGGGCTGGTAGCGGGGTTACCTACGAGCAGTACTTC.